This TCR beta chain was captured by sequencing in a study of blood T cell repertoires in COVID-19. Study as a whole: Acute and convalescent COVID-19 samples came from the United States, Italy and Spain. T cells, B-cell-depleted T cells, or PBMCs supplied cDNA or gDNA.

Original methodology: Reference gene primers were amplified, and this amplification served to estimate nucleated cell counts. TCRdb's copy holds only in-frame clones and misses some; the assay was immunoSEQ multiplex PCR. The DNA gave D and trimming, while V, J and clone size come from that table. The sample yields some 70,000 clones, roughly 85% seen once. CDR1 is GTSNPN and CDR2 is SVGIG in the germline V gene (reference sequence). This CDR3 region has 14 residues. V dropped 2 bases and J dropped 2 bases, with 13 bases sitting between them. The source is a woman in her sixties with acute or convalescent COVID-19. Sequencing was done on a sample of peripheral blood. The V call is TRBV30, the J call TRBJ2-7; D possibly corresponds to TRBD2 (6 bases). The CDR3 is CAWSRLGLPYEQYF. CDR3 nucleotide sequence: TGTGCCTGGAGTAGATTGGGACTTCCCTACGAGCAGTACTTC.